Given below is one T cell receptor (beta chain) in context. Its antigen is unknown. The input lacks base qualities; no much larger clone sits a single base away. These data come from a study of vaccination and CD4 T cells after COVID-19 (dated 2022 in TCRdb). Study-wide context: The convalescent cohort included six males and four females, with two Hispanic individuals, seven Caucasians, two Asians and one multiracial person. Culture stimuli were overlapping spike peptide pools from SARS-CoV-2 and from the common cold coronaviruses HCoV-NL63, HCoV-OC43 and HCoV-229E. Post-vaccine blood samples were taken a median of 72 days after the second vaccine dose, with a range of 14 to 241 days. In about 11 COVID-19 convalescent patients and several infection-naive healthy vaccine recipients, the spike-specific CD4+ TCR repertoire before mRNA vaccination was compared with the repertoire after mRNA vaccination. Control cultures received a CEFX viral epitope pool as the positive control, an HIV-1 Nef peptide pool as the negative control, or no peptide. In an earlier paper using these donors, memory CD4+ T cell crossreactivity between SARS-CoV-2 and common cold coronavirus spike proteins was assessed at the TCR clonotype level. Post-COVID blood samples from convalescent patients were collected a median of approximately 93 days after diagnosis, with a range of roughly 35 to 180 days. Participants got two doses of the Pfizer-BioNTech BNT162b2 vaccine (n=8) or two doses of the Moderna mRNA-1273 vaccine (n=2). Overall results and qualifications from the work: The study included relatively few convalescent patients and did not analyze early timepoints after natural infection. The median count of SARS-CoV-2-reactive clonotypes went up from approximately 20 after infection to approximately 40 after vaccination, although the change was not significant. Among convalescent patients, a median around 89% of the SARS-CoV-2-reactive clones seen after vaccination appeared only after vaccination, which suggests priming specific to the vaccine. Nearly all vaccine-specific clones in convalescent patients (304 of 307) were mono-reactive for SARS-CoV-2 spike rather than cross-reactive with common cold coronaviruses.

Library preparation employed PCR. TCR sequencing of DNA from cultured CD4+ T cells used the Oncomine TCR Beta short-read assay at the Johns Hopkins FTIC core. The QIAamp micro DNA kit was used to extract genomic DNA from the cultured CD4+ T cells. The Oncomine TCR Beta libraries from cultured CD4+ T cells were pooled using unique dual indexes and then sequenced on an Illumina iSeq 100. The original methods were these. Non-productive sequences were filtered out, and CDR3s that did not start with C, did not end with F or W, or were shorter than 7 amino acids were discarded. Antigen-specific clonotypes were identified with the MANAFEST web application by comparing peptide-stimulated wells with reference and other culture wells. Positive clones required FDR below 0.05, an odds ratio above 5, and productive frequency above 0.1% in at least two of three replicate wells. A clonotype was classed as cross-reactive if the clonotype showed significant expansion both in SARS-CoV-2 spike wells and in at least one common cold coronavirus spike condition. CDR3 homology was assessed with Levenshtein distances (stringdist) and unrooted phylogenetic trees (ape) in R version 3.6.1. TCRdb redid the processing of the public reads, applying fastp at Q25 and MiXCR, and retained in-frame beta chains. All rows with the same CDR3 protein become a single entry with the most common DNA and genes. These V and J calls originate from TCRdb's pipeline instead of the authors' own analysis. The sample contains approximately 7,000 distinct CDR3 sequences, roughly 50% of them found a single time. In total, the top ten clones hold roughly 18% of the sample.

The treatment or condition label corresponds to: roughly 10-day PBMC culture with coronavirus spike peptide pools or control peptides (ViraFEST assay). CD4+ T cells from unexposed donors were collected before the COVID-19 pandemic (2011-2018). The ViraFEST assay was used in the study, in which antigen-specific T cells were expanded with peptide pools and expanded clonotypes were subsequently identified by TCR sequencing. Approximately 1.8 million PBMCs per well were cultured in IMDM with 5% human AB serum and approximately 10 IU/ml IL-2, plus 10 ug/ml peptide pools. Half of the culture medium was replaced with fresh IL-2-containing medium on days 3 and 7. CD4+ T cells were isolated after about 10 days of culture through negative selection using the EasySep CD4+ T cell isolation kit. Unexposed donor CD4+ T cells were tested for reactivity to SARS-CoV-2 S and N and four common cold coronavirus spike pools, as cell number allowed. Ficoll-Paque Plus gradient centrifugation was used to isolate PBMCs from whole blood, and the isolated PBMCs were then either used fresh or cryopreserved at -140C. Culture conditions were generally each tested in triplicate wells. Leukapheresis product for the unexposed donors was bought commercially.

Inclusive of the bounding cysteine and phenylalanine, the CDR3 is 16 residues long. Kept here is only the CDR3 DNA, which spans 48 bases and is read in frame from base 1. For this chain, trimming is 2 bases at the V end and 4 bases at the J end, and the number of junction bases without a gene match is 5. The germline V gene provides CDR1 MNHEY and CDR2 SVGAGI. The sequencing input was CD4+ T cells from blood, cultured in vitro. The chain joins TRBV6-5 to TRBJ2-2, with 9 central nucleotides matching TRBD2. The clonotype originates from a human donor in good health. The CDR3 reads as follows: CASSYQGLAVTGELFF. The DNA sequence follows: TGTGCCAGCAGTTACCAGGGACTAGCTGTCACCGGGGAGCTGTTTTTT.